The next 24 T cell receptor beta chains were all read from a single sample in a study of lymphopenia after photon versus proton radiotherapy. The repertoire was sequenced with immunoSEQ multiplex PCR; TCRdb's copy has only in-frame clones and lacks some. Of some 170,000 clones listed, 80% to 90% are singletons. Specimen: peripheral blood, collected from a patient treated with photon-based radiotherapy. The receptors derive from a man between 50 and 59 years old with gastric cancer.

This chain links TRBV4-1 with TRBJ2-3, with D possibly matching TRBD1 (6 bases). Germline V gene lookup returns CDR1 MGHRA and CDR2 YSYEKL. V lost 1 base and J lost 2, with 13 bases in between. This CDR3 spans 16 amino acids. This chain's CDR3 is CASSQGFQGNTDTQYF. The CDR3 nucleotides are TGCGCCAGCAGCCAAGGTTTCCAGGGGAACACAGATACGCAGTATTTT.

This clone showed up just a few times. The rearrangement uses TRBV7-2 and TRBJ2-5; 8 bases align to TRBD1. From germline, CDR1 is SGHTA and CDR2 FQGNSA. The CDR3 covers 15 residues. After removal of 7 bases from V and 5 bases from J, the junction contained 12 bases not matched to a gene. CDR3 nucleotide sequence: TGTGCCAGCAACCCTTGGGCAGGGGGCCGGGAGACCCAGTACTTC. This encodes CASNPWAGGRETQYF.

This clone appeared a few times. The J gene is TRBJ1-5, the V gene TRBV30, with D unresolved. This CDR3 comprises 14 residues. The germline V gene encodes CDR1 GTSNPN and CDR2 SVGIG (reference sequence). The V end was cut by 0 bases, the J end by 0 bases, with 6 bases between. In nucleotides, the CDR3 is TGTGCCTGGAGTGTTGGAAATAGCAATCAGCCCCAGCATTTT. Encoded protein: CAWSVGNSNQPQHF.

The V and J genes are TRBV15 and TRBJ2-2; 13 positions agree with TRBD2. The CDR3 is 17 amino acids. V trimming: 5 bases; J trimming: 6 bases; junction bases outside the gene matches: 9. In germline, CDR1 is LNHNV, CDR2 YYDKDF (reference sequence). The CDR3 protein is CATSSRTSGSLSGELFF. The CDR3 DNA reads TGTGCCACCAGCTCTCGGACTAGCGGGAGTCTATCCGGGGAGCTGTTTTTT.

The rearrangement links TRBV19 to TRBJ2-6, with 7 bases fitting TRBD1. The trim removed 6 bases at V and 1 base at J, leaving 9 bases unmatched. Germline CDR1 and CDR2: LNHDA and SQIVND (reference sequence). The CDR3 has 17 amino acids. The CDR3 protein is CASSPGQIPSGANVLTF. For the CDR3, the DNA is TGTGCCAGTAGCCCGGGACAGATACCATCTGGGGCCAACGTCCTGACTTTC.

The chain is built from TRBV13 and TRBJ2-4; D may be TRBD1 or TRBD2 (6 bases each). The V and J ends lost 2 bases and 8 bases respectively, with 13 bases between them. There are 14 residues in the CDR3. From germline, CDR1 is PRHDT and CDR2 FYEKMQ (reference sequence). The chain's CDR3 is CASSLKGGRYIQYF. CDR3 nucleotide sequence: TGTGCCAGCAGCTTAAAGGGGGGAAGGTACATTCAGTACTTC.

The rearrangement links TRBV6-5 to TRBJ1-1; D might be TRBD1 (6 bases). Per the germline V gene, CDR1 is MNHEY and CDR2 is SVGAGI. Trimming removed 2 bases at V and 0 bases at J, with 10 bases between. The CDR3 totals 15 residues. This CDR3 reads CASSYTGTLNTEAFF. CDR3 bases: TGTGCCAGCAGTTACACCGGGACATTGAACACTGAAGCTTTCTTT.

There are a few counts of this clone. V and J are TRBV19 and TRBJ1-2, with 8 bases lining up with TRBD1. The germline V gene has CDR1 LNHDA and CDR2 SQIVND (reference sequence). The V segment lost 5 bases and the J segment 2 bases; nucleotides outside the gene matches: 7. There are 15 residues in the CDR3. In nucleotides, the CDR3 is TGTGCCAGTAGTCTCCGGACAGGGCGGAACTATGGCTACACCTTC. Translated: CASSLRTGRNYGYTF.

This clone was recorded only once. This chain uses TRBV28 with TRBJ2-7; D is possibly TRBD1 (6 bases). Germline assignment: CDR1 MDHEN and CDR2 SYDVKM. The CDR3 extends over 14 amino acids. Trimming removed 6 bases from V and 0 bases from J, with 12 bases in between. In DNA, the CDR3 is TGTGCCAGCAGCCTAGCAGGGGACTCCTACGAGCAGTACTTC. Its protein is CASSLAGDSYEQYF. The whole variable domain, remainder taken from reference TRBV28 and TRBJ2-7, is DVKVTQSSRYLVKRTGEKVFLECVQDMDHENMFWYRQDPGLGLRLIYFSYDVKMKEKGDIPEGYSVSREKKERFSLILESASTNQTSMYLCASSLAGDSYEQYFGPGTRLTVT.

A note on this clone: The sample carries other DNA sequences with the same CDR3. The V and J genes are TRBV18 and TRBJ1-2; D is unclear. Trimming removed 2 bases at V and 7 bases at J, with 11 bases between. Germline V gives CDR1 KGHSH, CDR2 LQKENI. The CDR3 is 13 residues long. The CDR3 coding sequence is TGTGCCAGCTCACCAGGAGGGTTGGGTGGCTACACCTTC. It translates to CASSPGGLGGYTF.

The V gene is TRBV18, the J gene TRBJ1-1; D remains ambiguous. Germline assignment: CDR1 KGHSH and CDR2 LQKENI. This CDR3 is built from 16 residues. V shed 4 bases and J shed 1 base, with 16 bases lying between them. The chain's CDR3 is CASSLTQAFENTEAFF. The CDR3 coding sequence is TGTGCCAGCTCACTTACGCAGGCGTTTGAGAACACTGAAGCTTTCTTT.

A single count supports this clone. The chain recombines TRBV6-5 with TRBJ1-2, with TRBD1 identical over 11 bases. The CDR3 contains 15 residues. The germline V gene has CDR1 MNHEY and CDR2 SVGAGI. The V gene end was trimmed by 5 bases and the J gene end by 5 bases; junction bases not matched to a gene: 7. CDR3 protein: CASSRGTGGIYGYTF. CDR3 coding DNA: TGTGCCAGCAGTAGGGGGACAGGGGGGATATATGGCTACACCTTC.

The chain couples TRBV15 to TRBJ2-5; the match to TRBD1 covers 10 bases. V lost 1 base, J lost 5 bases, and 4 bases stayed unmatched. The CDR3 spans 15 residues. Germline CDR1 LNHNV, CDR2 YYDKDF (reference sequence). CDR3 protein: CATSRGDRGEETQYF. CDR3 bases: TGTGCCACCAGCAGAGGGGACAGGGGAGAGGAGACCCAGTACTTC.

This chain uses TRBV28 with TRBJ2-1, with TRBD2 matching 13 bases. V lost 4 bases and J lost 8; bases outside the gene matches: 8. Per germline, CDR1 MDHEN and CDR2 SYDVKM. The length of the CDR3 is 16 residues. In DNA, the CDR3 is TGTGCCAGCAGTTCTGGACTAGCGGGAGTCGAGGATGAGCAGTTCTTC. This translates into CASSSGLAGVEDEQFF.

The J gene is TRBJ1-3, the V gene TRBV12-5; TRBD1 matches at 7 bases. The V gene end was trimmed by 7 bases and the J gene end by 2 bases; junction bases not matched to a gene: 5. The length of the CDR3 is 14 residues. The germline gives CDR1 LGHNT, CDR2 FRNRAP. The CDR3 region is CASALGGPGNTIYF. The CDR3 bases are TGTGCTAGTGCTCTAGGGGGCCCTGGAAACACCATATATTTT. Together with reference TRBV12-5 and TRBJ1-3, the CDR3 gives the full variable domain: DARVTQTPRHKVTEMGQEVTMRCQPILGHNTVFWYRQTMMQGLELLAYFRNRAPLDDSGMPKDRFSAEMPDATLATLKIQPSEPRDSAVYFCASALGGPGNTIYFGEGSWLTVV.

The gene calls are TRBV19 and TRBJ2-7, with 7 bases identical to TRBD1. Germline loops: CDR1 LNHDA, CDR2 SQIVND (reference sequence). V lost 7 bases, J lost 1 base, and 7 bases stayed unmatched. The CDR3 loop spans 14 amino acids. CDR3 protein: CASKGTAQSYEQYF. The CDR3 bases are TGTGCCAGTAAGGGGACAGCTCAATCCTACGAGCAGTACTTC.

The chain joins TRBV19 to TRBJ2-7; possibly TRBD2 for D (5 bases). Trimming removed 3 bases at V and 1 base at J, with 13 bases between. The CDR3 contains 15 residues. Germline-derived CDR1 and CDR2 are LNHDA and SQIVND (reference sequence). The CDR3 DNA reads TGTGCCAGTAGTATGAGTCTAGACTATTCCTACGAGCAGTACTTC. Protein sequence: CASSMSLDYSYEQYF.

V is TRBV15 and J is TRBJ2-5; 10 bases match TRBD2. CDR3 length: 13 residues. V shed 9 bases and J 7 bases; nucleotides not matched to a gene: 8. The germline gives CDR1 LNHNV, CDR2 YYDKDF (reference sequence). The CDR3 DNA is TGTGCCACGTCTAGCGGGAGCAAGGTGACCCAGTACTTC. Protein product: CATSSGSKVTQYF. Using reference TRBV15 and TRBJ2-5 for the parts outside the CDR3, the full variable domain is DAMVIQNPRYQVTQFGKPVTLSCSQTLNHNVMYWYQQKSSQAPKLLFHYYDKDFNNEADTPDNFQSRRPNTSFCFLDIRSPGLGDTAMYLCATSSGSKVTQYFGPGTRLLVL.

The V and J genes are TRBV6-5 and TRBJ1-4; a possible D gene is TRBD1 (6 bases). This CDR3 has 14 residues. Germline V gene data show CDR1 as MNHEY and CDR2 as SVGAGI. V lost 6 bases and J lost 5, with 13 bases in between. CDR3 region: CASRRQVLNEKLFF. CDR3 DNA: TGTGCCAGCAGGCGACAGGTCCTCAATGAAAAACTGTTTTTT.

The chain has TRBV7-9 and TRBJ2-7, with TRBD2 matching over 9 bases. There are 15 residues in the CDR3. With 5 bases clipped from V and 0 bases from J, the junction kept 5 bases outside the gene matches. Germline CDR1 reads SEHNR; CDR2 reads FQNEAQ (reference sequence). The CDR3 sequence: CASSKAGGPSYEQYF. As DNA, the CDR3 is TGTGCCAGCAGCAAAGCGGGAGGACCCTCCTACGAGCAGTACTTC. The full variable domain, with the rest looked up from reference TRBV7-9 and TRBJ2-7, is DTGVSQNPRHKITKRGQNVTFRCDPISEHNRLYWYRQTLGQGPEFLTYFQNEAQLEKSRLLSDRFSAERPKGSFSTLEIQRTEQGDSAMYLCASSKAGGPSYEQYFGPGTRLTVT.

The gene calls are TRBV5-5 and TRBJ1-2; the D is unclear. V was pared by 4 bases and J by 7 bases, with 11 bases between. Germline V gene sequence: CDR1 SGHKS, CDR2 YYEKEE (reference sequence). This CDR3 contains 12 residues. For the CDR3, the DNA is TGTGCCAGCAGCCAACAATTTGGTGGCTACACCTTC. Amino acids: CASSQQFGGYTF.

This clone has only a few counts. Different DNA sequences within this sample yield the same CDR3. This chain joins TRBV14 and TRBJ2-5; no firm D call. The V end lost 1 base, the J end lost 5 bases, and 11 bases lay between the germline ends. Germline V gives CDR1 SGHDN, CDR2 FVKESK. The CDR3 covers 14 residues. CDR3: CASSQGARSETQYF. Here the CDR3 DNA reads TGTGCCAGCAGCCAAGGGGCTAGGAGCGAGACCCAGTACTTC.

The gene calls are TRBV28 and TRBJ1-5; tentatively, D is TRBD1 (6 bases). The CDR3 totals 16 residues. Germline assignment: CDR1 MDHEN and CDR2 SYDVKM. Between the trimmed V and J ends, which lost 6 bases and 3 bases, there was a span of 18 bases. CDR3 coding DNA: TGTGCCAGCAGCGGCCCGACAGGAAAGTACAATCAGCCCCAGCATTTT. Translating it yields CASSGPTGKYNQPQHF.

As DNA, the CDR3 is TGTGCCAGCAGTTTTGACAGCCAGGAAGATACGCAGTATTTT. Translated: CASSFDSQEDTQYF. The chain carries TRBV27 and TRBJ2-3; D is perhaps TRBD1 (5 bases). Trimming removed 3 bases from V and 5 bases from J, with 12 bases in between. The length of the CDR3 is 14 residues. Germline CDR1 is MNHEY and CDR2 is SMNVEV (reference sequence).